A selection of T cell receptor beta chains follows, all from one sample in a study of low-dose radiotherapy and immunotherapy resistance in tumors. TCRdb itself ran the reads through MiXCR, one entry per CDR3 protein. The table shows around 33,000 distinct CDR3 sequences, with approximately 49% occurring only once. Here the sequenced sample was PBMCs, taken after low-dose radiotherapy plus immunotherapy. The receptors were sampled from a male donor with gallbladder cancer. CDR3s include the opening cysteine and the closing phenylalanine or tryptophan. D genes are given only for firm matches.

v_call: TRBV28; d_call: -; cdr3_aa: CASSLQSSYEQYF
v_call: TRBV7-2; d_call: -; cdr3_aa: CASSPTSFFFTDTQYF
v_call: TRBV6-8; d_call: TRBD2; cdr3_aa: CASSYGTSGLYNEQFF
v_call: TRBV7-2; d_call: -; cdr3_aa: CASTPGRNTEAFF
v_call: TRBV29-1; d_call: TRBD1; cdr3_aa: CSVTKGQGSNQPQHF
v_call: TRBV11-2; d_call: -; cdr3_aa: CASSLSPGAGVQTQYF
v_call: TRBV28; d_call: -; cdr3_aa: CASSLLQGNYGYTF
v_call: TRBV5-6; d_call: -; cdr3_aa: CASSLWGRPSSNYGYTF
v_call: TRBV4-1; d_call: -; cdr3_aa: CASSQNAGISSEAETQYF
v_call: TRBV7-2; d_call: TRBD2; cdr3_aa: CASRPWTSGRGSETQYF
v_call: TRBV29-1; d_call: TRBD1; cdr3_aa: CSVRGRATDTQYF
v_call: TRBV5-4; d_call: TRBD1; cdr3_aa: CASSPDRVQEKLFF
v_call: TRBV6-2/TRBV6-3; d_call: -; cdr3_aa: CASSQDTAEAFF
v_call: TRBV5-5; d_call: TRBD1; cdr3_aa: CASSLRSGGRNQPQHF
v_call: TRBV20-1; d_call: -; cdr3_aa: CSASSTSNQPQHF
v_call: TRBV6-1; d_call: -; cdr3_aa: CASSDYAGSTDTQYF
v_call: TRBV6-1; d_call: TRBD1; cdr3_aa: CASEGQSNEQFF
v_call: TRBV6-2/TRBV6-3; d_call: -; cdr3_aa: CASSYLGSRLRANVLTF
v_call: TRBV20-1; d_call: -; cdr3_aa: CSAPLNTDTQYF
v_call: TRBV25-1; d_call: -; cdr3_aa: CASSEYPPRTGSYNEQFF
v_call: TRBV6-2/TRBV6-3; d_call: -; cdr3_aa: CASSVDVGYTEAFF
v_call: TRBV4-2; d_call: TRBD1; cdr3_aa: CASSPDRGRRQPQHF
v_call: TRBV10-2; d_call: -; cdr3_aa: CASSEARGGYTF
v_call: TRBV19; d_call: -; cdr3_aa: CASKFGSGANVLTF
v_call: TRBV29-1; d_call: -; cdr3_aa: CSVGVENEQFF
v_call: TRBV30; d_call: -; cdr3_aa: CAWSRTVSPLHF
v_call: TRBV27; d_call: -; cdr3_aa: CASSLRNPPAGESYEQYF
v_call: TRBV28; d_call: TRBD1; cdr3_aa: CASSLPGQGDETQYF
v_call: TRBV24-1; d_call: TRBD1; cdr3_aa: CATSVGRGFTGELFF